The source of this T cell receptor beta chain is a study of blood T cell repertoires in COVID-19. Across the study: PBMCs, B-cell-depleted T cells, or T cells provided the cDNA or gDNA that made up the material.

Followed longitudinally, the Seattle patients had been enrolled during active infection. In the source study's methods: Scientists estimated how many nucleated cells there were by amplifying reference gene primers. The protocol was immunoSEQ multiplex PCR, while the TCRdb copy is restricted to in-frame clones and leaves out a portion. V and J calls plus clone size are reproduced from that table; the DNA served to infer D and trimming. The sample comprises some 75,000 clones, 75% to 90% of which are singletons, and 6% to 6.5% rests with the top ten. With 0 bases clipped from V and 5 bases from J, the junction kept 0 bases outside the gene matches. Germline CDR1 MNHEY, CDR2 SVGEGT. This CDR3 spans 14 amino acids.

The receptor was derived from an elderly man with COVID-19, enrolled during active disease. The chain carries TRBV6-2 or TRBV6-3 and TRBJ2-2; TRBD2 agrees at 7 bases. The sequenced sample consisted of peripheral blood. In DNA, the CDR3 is TGTGCCAGCAGTTACTCCGGGAGGACCGGGGAGCTGTTTTTT. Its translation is CASSYSGRTGELFF.